This TCR beta chain was identified during a study of Graves' ophthalmopathy and Graves' hyperthyroidism. J was trimmed by 5 bases and V by 1 base; bases with no gene match: 11. The CDR3 runs 16 residues. Per the germline V gene, CDR1 is MGHDK and CDR2 is SYGVNS. The study amplified TCR beta CDR3 regions using RNA transcripts. The first-round RT-PCR employed HTBI primers together with the Qiagen OneStep RT-PCR kit. A multiplex PCR was then performed as the second round. TCRdb called the multiplex PCR reads again in MiXCR, with one record for every CDR3 protein. The table includes 900,000 to 1,200,000 distinct CDR3 sequences, about 35% detected once.

The sample comprised peripheral blood or thyroid tissue (not recorded which). The V gene is TRBV25-1, the J gene TRBJ2-7, with 7 bases aligning to TRBD1. The source is an adult man with Graves' hyperthyroidism. CDR3 region: CASSEFLPGGFDEQYF. The DNA of the CDR3 is TGTGCCAGCAGTGAATTTTTGCCAGGGGGTTTCGACGAGCAGTACTTC.